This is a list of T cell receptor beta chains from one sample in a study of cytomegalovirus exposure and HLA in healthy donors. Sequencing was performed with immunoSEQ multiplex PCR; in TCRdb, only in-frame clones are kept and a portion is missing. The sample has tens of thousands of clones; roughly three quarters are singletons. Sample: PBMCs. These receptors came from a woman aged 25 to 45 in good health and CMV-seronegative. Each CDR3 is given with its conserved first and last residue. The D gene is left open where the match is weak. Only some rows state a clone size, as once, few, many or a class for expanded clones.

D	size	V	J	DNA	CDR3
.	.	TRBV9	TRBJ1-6	TGTGCCAGCAGCGAGGACCTGGGCGGGTCACCCCTCCACTTT	CASSEDLGGSPLHF
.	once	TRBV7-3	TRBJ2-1	TGTGCCAGCAGCTTACGTGAACGCGTTTCCTACAATGAGCAGTTCTTC	CASSLRERVSYNEQFF
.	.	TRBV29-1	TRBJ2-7	TGCAGCGTTACCGACGGACTCTACGAGCAGTACTTC	CSVTDGLYEQYF
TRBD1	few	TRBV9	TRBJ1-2	TGTGCCAGCAGCGTACGGGACAGGGGAGCATATGGCTACACCTTC	CASSVRDRGAYGYTF
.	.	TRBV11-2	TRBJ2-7	TGTGCCAGCAGCTCTACCCCCCCTAGTTACAACGAGCAGTACTTC	CASSSTPPSYNEQYF
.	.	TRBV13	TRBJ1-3	TGTGCCAGCAGCTTAGGCAGGGCTGTCACTGGAAACACCATATATTTT	CASSLGRAVTGNTIYF
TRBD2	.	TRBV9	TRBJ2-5	TGTGCCAGCAGCGTAGTCCCGGCGGGAGGTAGGGAGACCCAGTACTTC	CASSVVPAGGRETQYF
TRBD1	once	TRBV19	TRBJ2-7	TGTGCCAGTCAGGGGGACGGATACGAGCAGTACTTC	CASQGDGYEQYF
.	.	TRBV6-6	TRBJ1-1	TGTGCCAGCAGTAGGGGGACAAGTGAAGCTTTCTTT	CASSRGTSEAFF
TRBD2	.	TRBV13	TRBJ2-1	TGTGCCAGCAGCCCGCAAACTAGCGGGCCTGTAAGCTATGAGCAGTTCTTC	CASSPQTSGPVSYEQFF
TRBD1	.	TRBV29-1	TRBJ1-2	TGCAGCGTAAGAACAGGGGCGAACACCTTC	CSVRTGANTF
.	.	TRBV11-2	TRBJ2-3	TGTGCCAGCAGCTTAGATAGTATGGCAGATACGCAGTATTTT	CASSLDSMADTQYF
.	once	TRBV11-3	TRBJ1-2	TGTGCCAGCAGCTTAGATCTCAGGGAGGATGGCTACACCTTC	CASSLDLREDGYTF
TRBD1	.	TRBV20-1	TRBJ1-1	TGCAGTGCTCAACAGGGGAGTCGGGCTTTCTTT	CSAQQGSRAFF
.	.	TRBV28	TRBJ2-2	TGTGCCAGCAGTCCTGGACTCGGGCGAACCGGGGAGCTGTTTTTT	CASSPGLGRTGELFF
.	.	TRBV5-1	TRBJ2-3	TGCGCCAGCAGCTTCGGGGACTGGAAGGGAACTAGCACAGATACGCAGTATTTT	CASSFGDWKGTSTDTQYF
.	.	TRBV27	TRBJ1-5	TGTGCCAGCAGTATCACAGGGAATCAGCCCCAGCATTTT	CASSITGNQPQHF
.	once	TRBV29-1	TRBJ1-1	TGCAGCGTTATAGCCCATAACACTGAAGCTTTCTTT	CSVIAHNTEAFF
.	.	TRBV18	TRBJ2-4	TGTGCCAGCTCACTTCAGGGCTCCCTGCTAGCCAAAAACATTCAGTACTTC	CASSLQGSLLAKNIQYF
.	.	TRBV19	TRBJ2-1	TGTGCCAGTAGTAGAGCGGACGGCGCGACCTACAATGAGCAGTTCTTC	CASSRADGATYNEQFF
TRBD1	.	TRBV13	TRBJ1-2	TGTGCCAGCAGCCCGTTGACAGGGGACTATGGCTACACCTTC	CASSPLTGDYGYTF
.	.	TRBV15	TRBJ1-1	TGTGCCACCAGCACGCTCTTACATCTGAACACTGAAGCTTTCTTT	CATSTLLHLNTEAFF
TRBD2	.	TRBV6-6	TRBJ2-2	TGTGCCAGCCAAAGCCCTGGACTAGCGTACACCGGGGAGCTGTTTTTT	CASQSPGLAYTGELFF
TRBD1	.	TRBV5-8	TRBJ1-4	TGTGCCAGCAGCTCGATGACAGGGATGAAAAATGAAAAACTGTTTTTT	CASSSMTGMKNEKLFF
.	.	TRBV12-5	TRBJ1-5	TGTGCTAGTGGTTCCTTGGAGGTTAAGCAGCCCCAGCATTTT	CASGSLEVKQPQHF
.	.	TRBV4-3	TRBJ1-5	TGCGCCAGCAGCCAAGATGCGGGGAGGCAGCCCCAGCATTTT	CASSQDAGRQPQHF
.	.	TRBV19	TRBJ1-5	TGTGCCAGTAGTAACCAGGGAGGTAATCAGCCCCAGCATTTT	CASSNQGGNQPQHF